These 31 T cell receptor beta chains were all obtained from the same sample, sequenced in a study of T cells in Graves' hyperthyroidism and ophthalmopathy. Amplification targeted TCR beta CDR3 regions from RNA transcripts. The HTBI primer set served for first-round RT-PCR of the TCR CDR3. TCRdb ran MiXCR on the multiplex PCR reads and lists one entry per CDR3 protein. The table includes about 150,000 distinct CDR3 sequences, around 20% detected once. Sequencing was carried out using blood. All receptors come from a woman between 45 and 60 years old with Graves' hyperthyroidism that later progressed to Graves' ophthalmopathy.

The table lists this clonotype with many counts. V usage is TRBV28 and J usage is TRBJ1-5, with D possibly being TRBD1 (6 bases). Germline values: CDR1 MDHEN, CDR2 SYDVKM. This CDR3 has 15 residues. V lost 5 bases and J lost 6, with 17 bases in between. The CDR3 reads CASSPTGAHGQPQHF. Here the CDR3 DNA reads TGTGCCAGCAGTCCGACGGGGGCGCACGGTCAGCCCCAGCATTTT.

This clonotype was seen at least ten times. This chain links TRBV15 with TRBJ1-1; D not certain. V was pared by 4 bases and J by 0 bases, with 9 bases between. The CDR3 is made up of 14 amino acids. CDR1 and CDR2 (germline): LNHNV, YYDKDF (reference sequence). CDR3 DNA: TGTGCCACCAGCATCGGCCTCATGAACACTGAAGCTTTCTTT. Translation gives CATSIGLMNTEAFF.

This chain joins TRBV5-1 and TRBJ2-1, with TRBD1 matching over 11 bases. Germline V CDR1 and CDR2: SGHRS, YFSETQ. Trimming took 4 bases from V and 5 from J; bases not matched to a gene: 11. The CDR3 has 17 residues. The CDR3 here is CASSKRAGDRGNNEQFF. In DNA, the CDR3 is TGCGCCAGCAGCAAACGGGCGGGGGACAGGGGGAACAATGAGCAGTTCTTC. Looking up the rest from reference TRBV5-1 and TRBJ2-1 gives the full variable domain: KAGVTQTPRYLIKTRGQQVTLSCSPISGHRSVSWYQQTPGQGLQFLFEYFSETQRNKGNFPGRFSGRQFSNSRSEMNVSTLELGDSALYLCASSKRAGDRGNNEQFFGPGTRLTVL.

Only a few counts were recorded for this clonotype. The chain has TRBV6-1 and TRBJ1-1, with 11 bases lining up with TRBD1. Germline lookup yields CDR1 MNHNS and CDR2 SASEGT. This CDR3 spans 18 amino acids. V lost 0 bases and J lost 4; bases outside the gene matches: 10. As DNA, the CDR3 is TGTGCCAGCAGTGAAGCTTTTTCGCCGGACAGGGGGCTCACTGAAGCTTTCTTT. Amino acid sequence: CASSEAFSPDRGLTEAFF.

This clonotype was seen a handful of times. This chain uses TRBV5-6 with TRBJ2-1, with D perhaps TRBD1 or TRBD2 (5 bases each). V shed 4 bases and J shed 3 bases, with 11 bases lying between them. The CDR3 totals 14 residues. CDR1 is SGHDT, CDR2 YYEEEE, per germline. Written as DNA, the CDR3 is TGTGCCAGCAGCACCTGGGACGGCTACAATGAGCAGTTCTTC. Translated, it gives CASSTWDGYNEQFF.

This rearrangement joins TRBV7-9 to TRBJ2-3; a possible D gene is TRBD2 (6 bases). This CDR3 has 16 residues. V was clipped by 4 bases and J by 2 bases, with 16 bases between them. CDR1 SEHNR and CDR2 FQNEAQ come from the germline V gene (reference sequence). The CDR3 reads CASSSIGLAFTDTQYF. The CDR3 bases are TGTGCCAGCAGCTCTATCGGGCTAGCGTTCACAGATACGCAGTATTTT.

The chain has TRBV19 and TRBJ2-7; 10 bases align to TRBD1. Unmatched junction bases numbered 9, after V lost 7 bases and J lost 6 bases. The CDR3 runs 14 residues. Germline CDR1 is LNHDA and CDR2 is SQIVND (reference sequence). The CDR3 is CASTPGTGDGEQYF. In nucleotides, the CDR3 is TGTGCCAGTACCCCCGGGACAGGGGATGGCGAGCAGTACTTC.

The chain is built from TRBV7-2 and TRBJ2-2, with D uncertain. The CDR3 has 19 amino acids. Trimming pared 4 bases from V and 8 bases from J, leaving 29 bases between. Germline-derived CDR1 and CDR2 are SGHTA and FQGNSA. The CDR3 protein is CASSSNQRSRRGSRGELFF. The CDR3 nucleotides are TGTGCCAGCAGCTCCAACCAGAGGAGCAGGAGAGGATCGCGGGGGGAGCTGTTTTTT.

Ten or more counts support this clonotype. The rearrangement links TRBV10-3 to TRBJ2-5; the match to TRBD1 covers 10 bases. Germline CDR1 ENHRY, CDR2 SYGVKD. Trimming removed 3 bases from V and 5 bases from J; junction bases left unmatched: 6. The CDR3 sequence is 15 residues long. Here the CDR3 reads CAISDDRGPGETQYF. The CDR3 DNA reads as TGTGCCATCAGTGACGACAGGGGGCCAGGGGAGACCCAGTACTTC.

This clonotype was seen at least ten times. The CDR3 nucleotides are TGTGCCAGCAGTCGCATTTACACTGAAGCTTTCTTT. Translation gives CASSRIYTEAFF. The chain uses TRBV6-1 and TRBJ1-1, with D hard to call. Trimming removed 5 bases from V and 3 bases from J, with 7 bases in between. The CDR3 sequence is 12 residues long. CDR1 is MNHNS, CDR2 SASEGT, per germline.

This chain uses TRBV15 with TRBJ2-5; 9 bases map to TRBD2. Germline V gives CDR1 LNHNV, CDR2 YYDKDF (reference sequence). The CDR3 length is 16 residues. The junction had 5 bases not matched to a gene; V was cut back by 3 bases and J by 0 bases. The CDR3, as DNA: TGTGCCACCAGCAGGGGGACTAGCAGATACCAAGAGACCCAGTACTTC. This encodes CATSRGTSRYQETQYF.

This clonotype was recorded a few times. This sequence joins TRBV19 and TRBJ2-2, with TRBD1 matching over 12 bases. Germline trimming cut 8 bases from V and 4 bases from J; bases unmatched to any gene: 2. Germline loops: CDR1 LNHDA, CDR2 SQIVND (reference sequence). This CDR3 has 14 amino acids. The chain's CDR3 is CASGTGGATGELFF. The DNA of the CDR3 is TGTGCCAGTGGGACAGGGGGCGCCACCGGGGAGCTGTTTTTT.

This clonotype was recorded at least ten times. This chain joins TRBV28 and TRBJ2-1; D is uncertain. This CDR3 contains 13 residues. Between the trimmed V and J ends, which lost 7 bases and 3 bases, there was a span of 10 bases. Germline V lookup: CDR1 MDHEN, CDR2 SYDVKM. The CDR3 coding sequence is TGTGCCAGCACCAACGGGTTCTACAATGAGCAGTTCTTC. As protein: CASTNGFYNEQFF.

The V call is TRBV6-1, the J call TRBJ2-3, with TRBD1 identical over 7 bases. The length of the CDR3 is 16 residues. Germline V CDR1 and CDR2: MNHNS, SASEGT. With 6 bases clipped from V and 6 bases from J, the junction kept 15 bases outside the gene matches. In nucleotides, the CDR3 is TGTGCCAGCAGATCCCACGGGACAGCGATGGGGGATACGCAGTATTTT. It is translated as CASRSHGTAMGDTQYF.

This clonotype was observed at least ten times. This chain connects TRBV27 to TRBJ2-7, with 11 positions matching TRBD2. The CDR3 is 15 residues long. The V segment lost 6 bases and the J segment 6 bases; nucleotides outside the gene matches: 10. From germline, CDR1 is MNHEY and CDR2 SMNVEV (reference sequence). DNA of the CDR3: TGTGCCAGCAGCCTAACTAGCGGGAGTCTAGGCGAGCAGTACTTC. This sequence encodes CASSLTSGSLGEQYF.

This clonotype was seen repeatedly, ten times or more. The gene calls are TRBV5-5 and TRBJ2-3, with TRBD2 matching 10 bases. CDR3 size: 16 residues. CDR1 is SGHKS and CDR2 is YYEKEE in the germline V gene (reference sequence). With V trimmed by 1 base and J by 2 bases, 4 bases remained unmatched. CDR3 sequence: CASSLNLAGDTDTQYF. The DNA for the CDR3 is TGTGCCAGCAGCTTGAACCTAGCGGGAGACACAGATACGCAGTATTTT. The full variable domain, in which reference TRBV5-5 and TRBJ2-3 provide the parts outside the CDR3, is DAGVTQSPTHLIKTRGQQVTLRCSPISGHKSVSWYQQVLGQGPQFIFQYYEKEERGRGNFPDRFSARQFPNYSSELNVNALLLGDSALYLCASSLNLAGDTDTQYFGPGTRLTVL.

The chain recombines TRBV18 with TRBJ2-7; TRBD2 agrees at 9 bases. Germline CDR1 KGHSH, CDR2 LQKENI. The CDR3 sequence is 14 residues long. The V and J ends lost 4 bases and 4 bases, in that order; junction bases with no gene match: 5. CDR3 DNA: TGTGCCAGCTCACTAGCGGGAGCTGAGTACGAGCAGTACTTC. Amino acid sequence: CASSLAGAEYEQYF.

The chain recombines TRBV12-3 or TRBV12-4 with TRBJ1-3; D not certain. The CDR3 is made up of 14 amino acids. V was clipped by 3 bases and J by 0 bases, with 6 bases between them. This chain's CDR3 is CASSFGSSGNTIYF. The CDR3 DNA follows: TGTGCCAGCAGTTTCGGCAGCTCTGGAAACACCATATATTTT.

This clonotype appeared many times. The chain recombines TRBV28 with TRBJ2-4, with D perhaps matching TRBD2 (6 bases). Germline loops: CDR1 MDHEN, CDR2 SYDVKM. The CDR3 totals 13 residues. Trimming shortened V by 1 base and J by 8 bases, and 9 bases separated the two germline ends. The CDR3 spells CASSLSGVDIQYF. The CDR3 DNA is TGTGCCAGCAGTTTATCGGGGGTAGACATTCAGTACTTC.

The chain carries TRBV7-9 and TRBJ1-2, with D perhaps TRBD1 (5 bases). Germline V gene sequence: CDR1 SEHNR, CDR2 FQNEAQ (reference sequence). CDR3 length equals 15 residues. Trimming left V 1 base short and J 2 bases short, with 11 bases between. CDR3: CASSLGGQANYGYTF. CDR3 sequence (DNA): TGTGCCAGCAGCTTAGGAGGACAAGCGAACTATGGCTACACCTTC.

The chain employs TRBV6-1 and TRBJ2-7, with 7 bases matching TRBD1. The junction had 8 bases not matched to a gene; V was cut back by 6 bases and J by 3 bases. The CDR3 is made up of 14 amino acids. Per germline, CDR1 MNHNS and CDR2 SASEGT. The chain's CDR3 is CASRMPGQLYEQYF. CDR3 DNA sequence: TGTGCCAGCAGAATGCCGGGACAGCTCTACGAGCAGTACTTC.

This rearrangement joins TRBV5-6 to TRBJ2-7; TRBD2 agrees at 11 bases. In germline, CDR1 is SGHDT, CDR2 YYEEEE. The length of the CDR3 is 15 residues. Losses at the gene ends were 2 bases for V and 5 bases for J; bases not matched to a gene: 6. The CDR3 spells CASSLLAGANNEQYF. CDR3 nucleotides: TGTGCCAGCAGCTTACTAGCGGGAGCGAACAACGAGCAGTACTTC.

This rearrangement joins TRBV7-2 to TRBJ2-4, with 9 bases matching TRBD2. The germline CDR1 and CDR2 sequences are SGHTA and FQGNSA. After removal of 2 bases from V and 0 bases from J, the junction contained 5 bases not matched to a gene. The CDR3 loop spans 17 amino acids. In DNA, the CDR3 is TGTGCCAGCAGCTTACGGGGACTAGCACCAGCCAAAAACATTCAGTACTTC. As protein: CASSLRGLAPAKNIQYF. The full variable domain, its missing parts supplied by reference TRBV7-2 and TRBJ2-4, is GAGVSQSPSNKVTEKGKDVELRCDPISGHTALYWYRQSLGQGLEFLIYFQGNSAPDKSGLPSDRFSAERTGGSVSTLTIQRTQQEDSAVYLCASSLRGLAPAKNIQYFGAGTRLSVL.

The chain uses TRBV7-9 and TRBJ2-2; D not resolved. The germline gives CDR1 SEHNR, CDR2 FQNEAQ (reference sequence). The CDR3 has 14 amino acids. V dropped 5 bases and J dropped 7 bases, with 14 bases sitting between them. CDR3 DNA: TGTGCCAGCAGCCAAGTGAACCCCCTCGGGGAGCTGTTTTTT. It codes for CASSQVNPLGELFF.

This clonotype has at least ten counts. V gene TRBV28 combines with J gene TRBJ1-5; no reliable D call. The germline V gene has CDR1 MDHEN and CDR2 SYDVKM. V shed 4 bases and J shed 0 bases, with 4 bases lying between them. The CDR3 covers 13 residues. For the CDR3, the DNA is TGTGCCAGCAGTTGGTATAGCAATCAGCCCCAGCATTTT. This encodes CASSWYSNQPQHF. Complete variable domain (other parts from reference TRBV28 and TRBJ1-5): DVKVTQSSRYLVKRTGEKVFLECVQDMDHENMFWYRQDPGLGLRLIYFSYDVKMKEKGDIPEGYSVSREKKERFSLILESASTNQTSMYLCASSWYSNQPQHFGDGTRLSIL.

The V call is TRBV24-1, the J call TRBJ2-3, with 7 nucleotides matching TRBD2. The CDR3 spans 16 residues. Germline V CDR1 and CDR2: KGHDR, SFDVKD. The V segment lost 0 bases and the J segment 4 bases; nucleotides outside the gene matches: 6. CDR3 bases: TGTGCCACCAGTGATTTGCCGCGGGCGGGGGCAGATACGCAGTATTTT. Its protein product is CATSDLPRAGADTQYF.

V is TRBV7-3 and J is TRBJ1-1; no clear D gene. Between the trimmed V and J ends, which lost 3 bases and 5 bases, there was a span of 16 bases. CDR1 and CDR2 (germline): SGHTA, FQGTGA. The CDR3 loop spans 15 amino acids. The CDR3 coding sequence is TGTGCCAGCAGCTTGGGATTACGGGGATCAACTGAAGCTTTCTTT. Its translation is CASSLGLRGSTEAFF.

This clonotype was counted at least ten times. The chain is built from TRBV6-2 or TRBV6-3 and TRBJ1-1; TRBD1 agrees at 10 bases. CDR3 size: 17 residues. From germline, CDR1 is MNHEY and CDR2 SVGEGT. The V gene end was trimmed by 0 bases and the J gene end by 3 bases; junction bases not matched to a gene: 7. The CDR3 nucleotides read TGTGCCAGCAGTTACTCCGGGACAGGGGTATCGTACACTGAAGCTTTCTTT. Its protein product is CASSYSGTGVSYTEAFF.

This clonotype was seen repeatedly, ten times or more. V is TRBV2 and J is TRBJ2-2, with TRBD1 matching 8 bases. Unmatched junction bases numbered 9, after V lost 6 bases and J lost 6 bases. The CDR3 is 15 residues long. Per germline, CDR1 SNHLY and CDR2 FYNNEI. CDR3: CASRPDRGKAGELFF. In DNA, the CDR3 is TGTGCCAGCAGACCCGACAGGGGAAAAGCCGGGGAGCTGTTTTTT.

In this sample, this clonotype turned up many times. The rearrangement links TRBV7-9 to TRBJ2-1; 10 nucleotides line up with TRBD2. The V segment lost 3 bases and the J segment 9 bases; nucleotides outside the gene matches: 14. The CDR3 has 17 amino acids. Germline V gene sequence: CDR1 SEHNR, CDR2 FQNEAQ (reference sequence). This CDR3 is CASSLVSGRPKKVEQFF. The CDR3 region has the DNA TGTGCCAGCAGCTTGGTTAGCGGGAGGCCAAAGAAGGTTGAGCAGTTCTTC.

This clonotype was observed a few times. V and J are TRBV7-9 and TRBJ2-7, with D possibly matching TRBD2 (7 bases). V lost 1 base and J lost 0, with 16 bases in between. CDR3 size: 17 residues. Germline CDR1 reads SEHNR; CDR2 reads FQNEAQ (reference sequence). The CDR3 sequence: CASSLDYEGGPSYEQYF. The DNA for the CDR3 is TGTGCCAGCAGCTTAGACTACGAGGGGGGGCCCTCCTACGAGCAGTACTTC.